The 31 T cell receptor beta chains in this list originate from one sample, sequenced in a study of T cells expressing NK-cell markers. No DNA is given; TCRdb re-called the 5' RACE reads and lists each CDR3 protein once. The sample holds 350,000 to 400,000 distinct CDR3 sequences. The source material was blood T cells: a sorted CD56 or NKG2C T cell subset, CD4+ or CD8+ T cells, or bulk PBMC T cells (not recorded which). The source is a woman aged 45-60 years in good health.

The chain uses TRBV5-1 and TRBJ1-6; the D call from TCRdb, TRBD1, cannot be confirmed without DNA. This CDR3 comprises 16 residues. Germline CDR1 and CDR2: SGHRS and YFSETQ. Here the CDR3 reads CASSAQTGTDNSPLHF.

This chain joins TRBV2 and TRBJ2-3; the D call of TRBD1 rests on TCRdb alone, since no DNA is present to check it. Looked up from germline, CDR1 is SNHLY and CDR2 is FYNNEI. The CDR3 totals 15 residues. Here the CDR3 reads CASRSRDTSADTQYF. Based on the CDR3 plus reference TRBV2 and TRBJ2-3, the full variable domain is EPEVTQTPSHQVTQMGQEVILRCVPISNHLYFYWYRQILGQKVEFLVSFYNNEISEKSEIFDDQFSVERPDGSNFTLKIRSTKLEDSAMYFCASRSRDTSADTQYFGPGTRLTVL.

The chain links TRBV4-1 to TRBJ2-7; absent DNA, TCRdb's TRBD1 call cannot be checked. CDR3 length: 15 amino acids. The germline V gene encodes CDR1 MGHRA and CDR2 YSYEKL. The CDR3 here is CASSQVMAGAVEQYF.

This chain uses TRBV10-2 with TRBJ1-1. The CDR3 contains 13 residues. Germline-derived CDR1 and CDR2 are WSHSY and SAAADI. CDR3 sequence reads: CASSDRDLPEAFF.

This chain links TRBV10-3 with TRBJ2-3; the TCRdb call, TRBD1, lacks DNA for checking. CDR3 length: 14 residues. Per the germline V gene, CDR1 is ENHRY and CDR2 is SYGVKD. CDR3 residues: CAISDGGAPDTQYF.

The CDR3 reads CSAERGTGNEQFF. The J gene is TRBJ2-1, the V gene TRBV20-1; the D call from TCRdb, TRBD1, cannot be confirmed without DNA. The CDR3 is 13 residues long. Per the germline V gene, CDR1 is DFQATT and CDR2 is SNEGSKA (reference sequence).

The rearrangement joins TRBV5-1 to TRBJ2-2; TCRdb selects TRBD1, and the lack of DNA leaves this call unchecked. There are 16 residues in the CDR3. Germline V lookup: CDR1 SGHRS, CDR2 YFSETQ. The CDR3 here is CASTLGTGPNTGELFF. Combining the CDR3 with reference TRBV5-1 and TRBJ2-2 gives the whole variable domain KAGVTQTPRYLIKTRGQQVTLSCSPISGHRSVSWYQQTPGQGLQFLFEYFSETQRNKGNFPGRFSGRQFSNSRSEMNVSTLELGDSALYLCASTLGTGPNTGELFFGEGSRLTVL.

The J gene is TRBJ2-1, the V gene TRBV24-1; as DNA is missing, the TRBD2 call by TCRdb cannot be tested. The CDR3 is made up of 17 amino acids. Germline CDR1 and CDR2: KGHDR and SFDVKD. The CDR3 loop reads CATSGPGREVAYNEQFF.

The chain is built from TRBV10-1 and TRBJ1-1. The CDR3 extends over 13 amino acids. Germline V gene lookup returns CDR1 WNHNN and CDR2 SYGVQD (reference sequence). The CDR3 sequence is CASPCREDTEAFF.

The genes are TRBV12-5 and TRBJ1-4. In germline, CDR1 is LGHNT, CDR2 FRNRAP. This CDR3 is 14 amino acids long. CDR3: CASGLDTSNEKLFF.

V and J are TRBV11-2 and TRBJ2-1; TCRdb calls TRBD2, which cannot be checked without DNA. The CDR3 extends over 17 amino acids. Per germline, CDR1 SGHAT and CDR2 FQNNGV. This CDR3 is CASSSTGTSGSVNEQFF.

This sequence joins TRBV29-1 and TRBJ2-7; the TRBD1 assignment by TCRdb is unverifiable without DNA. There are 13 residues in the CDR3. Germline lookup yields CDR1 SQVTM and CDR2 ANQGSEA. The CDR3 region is CSVGDHSSYEQYF.

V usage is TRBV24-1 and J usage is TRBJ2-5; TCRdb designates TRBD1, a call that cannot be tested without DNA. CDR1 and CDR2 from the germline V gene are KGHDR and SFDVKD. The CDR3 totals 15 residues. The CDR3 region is CATSEPGSLSETQYF.

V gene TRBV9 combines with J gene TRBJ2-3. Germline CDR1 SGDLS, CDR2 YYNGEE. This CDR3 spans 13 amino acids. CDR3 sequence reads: CASSASSRDTQYF.

CDR3 sequence reads: CASRASGLAMGWYF. This rearrangement joins TRBV6-6 to TRBJ2-4; the D call of TRBD2 rests on TCRdb alone, since no DNA is present to check it. The CDR3 totals 14 residues. In germline, CDR1 is MNHNY, CDR2 SVGAGI (reference sequence).

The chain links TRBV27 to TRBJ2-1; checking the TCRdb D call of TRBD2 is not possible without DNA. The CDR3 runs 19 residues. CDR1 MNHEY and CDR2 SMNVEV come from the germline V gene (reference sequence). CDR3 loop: CASSLGTSGEGGSYNEQFF.

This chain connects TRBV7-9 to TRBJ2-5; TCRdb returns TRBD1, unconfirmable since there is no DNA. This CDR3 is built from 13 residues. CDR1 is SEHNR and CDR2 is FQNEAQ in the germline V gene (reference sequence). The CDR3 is CASSWGQKETQYF.

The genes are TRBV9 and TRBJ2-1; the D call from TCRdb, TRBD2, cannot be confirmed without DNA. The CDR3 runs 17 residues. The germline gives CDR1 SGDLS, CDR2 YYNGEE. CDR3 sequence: CASSVGYQLAGRGEQFF.

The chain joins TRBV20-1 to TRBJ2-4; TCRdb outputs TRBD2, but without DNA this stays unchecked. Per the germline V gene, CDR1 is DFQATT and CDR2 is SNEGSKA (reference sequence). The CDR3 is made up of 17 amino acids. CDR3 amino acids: CSASVISGILAKNIQYF.

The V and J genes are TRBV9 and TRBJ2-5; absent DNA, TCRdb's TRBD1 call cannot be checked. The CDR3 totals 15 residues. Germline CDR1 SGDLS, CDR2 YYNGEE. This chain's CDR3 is CASSVLTGGPETQYF.

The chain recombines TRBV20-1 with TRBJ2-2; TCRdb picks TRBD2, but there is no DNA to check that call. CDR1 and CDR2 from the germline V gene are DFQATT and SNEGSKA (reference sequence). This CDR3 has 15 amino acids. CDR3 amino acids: CSALAGGTGTGELFF.

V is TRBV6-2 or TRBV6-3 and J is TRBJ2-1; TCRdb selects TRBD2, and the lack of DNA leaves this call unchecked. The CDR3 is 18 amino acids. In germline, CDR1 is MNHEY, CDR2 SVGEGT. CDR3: CASTQRAGGPHSYNEQFF.

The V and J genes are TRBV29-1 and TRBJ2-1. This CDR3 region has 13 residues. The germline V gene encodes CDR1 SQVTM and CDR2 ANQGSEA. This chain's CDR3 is CSVDPAVVGEQFF.

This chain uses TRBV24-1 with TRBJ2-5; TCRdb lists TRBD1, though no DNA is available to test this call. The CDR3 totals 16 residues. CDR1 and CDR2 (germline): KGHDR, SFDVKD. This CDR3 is CATSRPETGGDETQYF.

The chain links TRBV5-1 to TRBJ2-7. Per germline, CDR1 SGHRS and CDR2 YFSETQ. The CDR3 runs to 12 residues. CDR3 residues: CASSLFSYKQYF.

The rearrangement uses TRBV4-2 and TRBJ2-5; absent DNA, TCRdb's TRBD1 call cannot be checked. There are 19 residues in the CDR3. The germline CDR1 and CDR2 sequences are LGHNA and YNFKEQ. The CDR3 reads CASSQEIQPGQTYQETQYF.

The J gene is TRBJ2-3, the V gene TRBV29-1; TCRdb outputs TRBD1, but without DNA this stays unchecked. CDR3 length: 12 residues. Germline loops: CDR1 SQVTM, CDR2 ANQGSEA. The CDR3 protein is CSVSGTTDTQYF.

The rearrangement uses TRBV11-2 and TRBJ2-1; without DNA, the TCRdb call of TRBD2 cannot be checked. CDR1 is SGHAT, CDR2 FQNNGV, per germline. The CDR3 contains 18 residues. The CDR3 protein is CASSLDYLGGIGGDEQFF.

The chain's CDR3 is CASSPLGTTDTQYF. The chain couples TRBV12-3 or TRBV12-4 to TRBJ2-3; TCRdb picks TRBD1, but there is no DNA to check that call. The CDR3 is 14 amino acids.

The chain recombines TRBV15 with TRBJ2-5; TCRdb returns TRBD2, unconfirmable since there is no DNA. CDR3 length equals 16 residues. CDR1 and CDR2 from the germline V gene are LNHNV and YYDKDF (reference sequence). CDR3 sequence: CATSLRQGPKGETQYF.

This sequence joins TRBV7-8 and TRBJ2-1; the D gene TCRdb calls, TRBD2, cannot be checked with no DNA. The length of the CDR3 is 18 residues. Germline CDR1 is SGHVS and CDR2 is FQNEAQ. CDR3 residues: CASSLAPGSGRHYNEQFF.